The rows below give T cell receptor beta chains drawn from one sample of a study of blood T cell repertoires in COVID-19. Generated by immunoSEQ multiplex PCR, the TCRdb table keeps only in-frame clones and is missing some. The repertoire has approximately 260,000 clones, 80% to 90% of them found once; the top ten carry 8% to 13%. The material sequenced was peripheral blood. Receptor source: a woman in her 70s with acute or convalescent COVID-19. CDR3s leave out the opening cysteine and the closing phenylalanine or tryptophan. D genes are given only for firm matches. Only part of the rows carry a size: once, few, many, or a class if the clone is expanded.

j_call clone_size v_call d_call cdr3_aa
TRBJ2-1 few TRBV3-1/TRBV3-2 TRBD2 ASSQEERGGLNEQF
TRBJ1-4 NA TRBV5-4 TRBD1 ASSLDGQGGKLF
TRBJ2-7 few TRBV19 NA ASSRTGVPSEQY
TRBJ1-5 NA TRBV6-5 TRBD1 ASRSGQGHLPQH
TRBJ2-3 few TRBV3-1/TRBV3-2 NA ASSPTALADTQY
TRBJ2-6 NA TRBV6-5 NA ASSAGDLGANVLT
TRBJ1-4 NA TRBV6-1 NA ASSYGGSLEKLF
TRBJ2-4 once TRBV3-1/TRBV3-2 NA ASSPPVSAKNIQY
TRBJ1-2 NA TRBV10-1 TRBD1 ASTPGTGYGYT
TRBJ2-5 NA TRBV2 NA ASTLETQY
TRBJ1-3 NA TRBV30 NA AWGGAGNTIY
TRBJ1-1 NA TRBV5-1 NA ASSLVPGNTEAF
TRBJ1-2 NA TRBV10-1 NA ASSGGGIAYGYT
TRBJ1-6 NA TRBV9 TRBD1 ASSASQGAGASPLH
TRBJ2-5 NA TRBV10-3 NA ATGEETQY
TRBJ1-2 few TRBV19 TRBD1 ASSMPRRQGRFYGYT
TRBJ1-3 NA TRBV9 NA ASSVGSGARNTIY
TRBJ2-2 NA TRBV6-2/TRBV6-3 TRBD1 ASSYGGGTGLTGELF
TRBJ2-1 NA TRBV3-1/TRBV3-2 NA ASSYGHQNNEQF
TRBJ1-1 NA TRBV18 NA ASSQNRETEAF
TRBJ2-7 NA TRBV2 NA ASKEGAGRPSYEQY
TRBJ1-4 NA TRBV7-9 TRBD1 ASSPPGTGNEKLF
TRBJ1-5 NA TRBV4-1 NA ASSRGQLGDQPQH
TRBJ2-2 once TRBV7-3 TRBD1 ASSRLTGQLAGELF
TRBJ2-5 NA TRBV5-1 NA ASSFSARSRETQY
TRBJ2-7 NA TRBV6-1 TRBD2 ASSEGGGPLREQY
TRBJ2-2 NA TRBV3-1/TRBV3-2 NA ASQNTGELF
TRBJ1-2 NA TRBV29-1 TRBD1 SVERTGQGYT
TRBJ2-3 NA TRBV4-1 NA ASSQGIQGSTDTQY
TRBJ2-3 once TRBV7-9 NA ASSLAGGWGQSTGDTQY
TRBJ2-7 NA TRBV30 NA AWRSPGRTREQY
TRBJ2-7 NA TRBV20-1 TRBD2 SASALAGDSYEQY
TRBJ2-5 once TRBV5-6 NA ASSLRVWETQY
TRBJ2-1 NA TRBV4-1 TRBD2 ASSHATSGGYNEQF
TRBJ1-2 NA TRBV5-6 NA ASSELQDANGYT
TRBJ2-3 NA TRBV2 NA ASSEGGRVTQY
TRBJ1-1 NA TRBV10-3 NA AISEPRNTEAF
TRBJ2-5 once TRBV11-3 TRBD2 ASSGGAWETQY
TRBJ1-1 NA TRBV2 TRBD1 ASSPALGQGDTEAF